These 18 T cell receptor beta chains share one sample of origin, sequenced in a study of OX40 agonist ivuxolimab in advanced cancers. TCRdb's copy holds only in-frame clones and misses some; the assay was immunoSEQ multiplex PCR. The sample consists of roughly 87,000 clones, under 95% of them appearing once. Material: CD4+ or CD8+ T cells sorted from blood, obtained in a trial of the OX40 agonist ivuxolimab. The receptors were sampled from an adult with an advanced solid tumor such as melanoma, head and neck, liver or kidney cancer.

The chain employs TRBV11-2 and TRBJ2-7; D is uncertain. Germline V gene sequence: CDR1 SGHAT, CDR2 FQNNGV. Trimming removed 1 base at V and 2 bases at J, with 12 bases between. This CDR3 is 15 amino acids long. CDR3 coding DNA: TGTGCCAGCAGCTTAGGGGGAAGAAGCACCTACGAGCAGTACTTC. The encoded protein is CASSLGGRSTYEQYF. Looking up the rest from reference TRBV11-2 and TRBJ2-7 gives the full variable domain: EAGVAQSPRYKIIEKRQSVAFWCNPISGHATLYWYQQILGQGPKLLIQFQNNGVVDDSQLPKDRFSAERLKGVDSTLKIQPAKLEDSAVYLCASSLGGRSTYEQYFGPGTRLTVT.

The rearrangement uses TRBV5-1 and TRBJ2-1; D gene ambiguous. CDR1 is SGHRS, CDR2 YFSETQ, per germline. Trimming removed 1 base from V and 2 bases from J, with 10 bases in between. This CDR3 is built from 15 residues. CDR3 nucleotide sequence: TGCGCCAGCAGCTTGTCTAGGTCAGCCTACAATGAGCAGTTCTTC. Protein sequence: CASSLSRSAYNEQFF.

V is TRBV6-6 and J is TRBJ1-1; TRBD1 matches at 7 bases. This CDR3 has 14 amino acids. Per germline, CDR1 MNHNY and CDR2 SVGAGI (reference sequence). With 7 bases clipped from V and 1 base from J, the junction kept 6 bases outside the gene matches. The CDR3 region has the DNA TGTGCCAGCACCACGACAGGGAGGAACACTGAAGCTTTCTTT. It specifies CASTTTGRNTEAFF.

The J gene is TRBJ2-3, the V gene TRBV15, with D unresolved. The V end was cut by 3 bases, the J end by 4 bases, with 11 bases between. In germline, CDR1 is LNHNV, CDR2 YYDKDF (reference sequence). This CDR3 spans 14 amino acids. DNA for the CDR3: TGTGCCACCAGCAGGCAAACATCGGCAGATACGCAGTATTTT. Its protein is CATSRQTSADTQYF.

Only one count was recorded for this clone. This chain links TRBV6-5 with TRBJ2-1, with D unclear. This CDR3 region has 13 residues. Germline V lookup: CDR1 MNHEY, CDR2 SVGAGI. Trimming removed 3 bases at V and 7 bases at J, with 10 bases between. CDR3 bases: TGTGCCAGCAGTTATTCACAGAATAATGAGCAGTTCTTC. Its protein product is CASSYSQNNEQFF.

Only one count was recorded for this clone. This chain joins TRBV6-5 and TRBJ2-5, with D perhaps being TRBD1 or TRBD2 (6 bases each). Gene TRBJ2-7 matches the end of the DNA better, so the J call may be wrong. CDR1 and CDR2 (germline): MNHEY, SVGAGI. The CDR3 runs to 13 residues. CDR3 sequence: CASSYPGGLEQYF. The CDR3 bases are TGTGCCAGCAGTTACCCCGGGGGCCTCGAGCAGTACTTC.

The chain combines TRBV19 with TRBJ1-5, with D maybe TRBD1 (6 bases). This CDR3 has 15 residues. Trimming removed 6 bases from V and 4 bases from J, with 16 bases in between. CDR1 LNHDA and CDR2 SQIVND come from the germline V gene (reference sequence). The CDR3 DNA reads TGTGCCAGTAGCCATAACAGGGCCTTAAATCAGCCCCAGCATTTT. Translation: CASSHNRALNQPQHF.

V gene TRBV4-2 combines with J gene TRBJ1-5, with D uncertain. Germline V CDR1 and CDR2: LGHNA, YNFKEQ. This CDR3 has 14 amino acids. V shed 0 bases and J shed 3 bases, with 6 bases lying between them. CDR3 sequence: CASSQEVSNQPQHF. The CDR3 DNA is TGTGCCAGCAGCCAAGAGGTCTCCAATCAGCCCCAGCATTTT.

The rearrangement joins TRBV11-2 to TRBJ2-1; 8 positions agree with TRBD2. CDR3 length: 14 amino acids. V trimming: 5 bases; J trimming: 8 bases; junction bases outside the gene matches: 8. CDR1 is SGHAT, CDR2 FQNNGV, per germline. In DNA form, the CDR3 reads TGTGCCAGCAGCACTGACGGGCGGGGGGATGAGCAGTTCTTC. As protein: CASSTDGRGDEQFF.

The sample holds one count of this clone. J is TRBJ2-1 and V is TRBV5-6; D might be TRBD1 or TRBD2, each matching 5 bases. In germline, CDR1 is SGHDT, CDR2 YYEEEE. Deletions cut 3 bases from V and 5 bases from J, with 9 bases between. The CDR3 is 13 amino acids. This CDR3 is CASSYGANNEQFF. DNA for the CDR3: TGTGCCAGCAGCTACGGGGCCAACAATGAGCAGTTCTTC.

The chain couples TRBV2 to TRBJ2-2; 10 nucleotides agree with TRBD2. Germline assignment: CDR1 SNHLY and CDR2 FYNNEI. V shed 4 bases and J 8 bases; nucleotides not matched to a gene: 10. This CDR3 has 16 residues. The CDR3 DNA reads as TGTGCCAGCAGTGGAGGGCTAGCGGGAGTTTCTGGGGAGCTGTTTTTT. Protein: CASSGGLAGVSGELFF.

CDR3 DNA: TGTGCCAGCAGCTTGACACATCAGCCCCAGCATTTT. It codes for CASSLTHQPQHF. V gene TRBV7-2 combines with J gene TRBJ1-5, with D hard to call. V lost 3 bases, J lost 5 bases, and 5 bases lay in between. Germline assignment: CDR1 SGHTA and CDR2 FQGNSA. This CDR3 has 12 amino acids.

The CDR3, as DNA: TGTGCCTGGAGTTGGGACTCCTCCTACGAGCAGTACTTC. Translation: CAWSWDSSYEQYF. The V and J genes are TRBV30 and TRBJ2-7; D is perhaps TRBD2 (6 bases). Trimming stripped 2 bases from V and 0 bases from J, with 8 bases between. In germline, CDR1 is GTSNPN, CDR2 SVGIG (reference sequence). The CDR3 is made up of 13 amino acids.

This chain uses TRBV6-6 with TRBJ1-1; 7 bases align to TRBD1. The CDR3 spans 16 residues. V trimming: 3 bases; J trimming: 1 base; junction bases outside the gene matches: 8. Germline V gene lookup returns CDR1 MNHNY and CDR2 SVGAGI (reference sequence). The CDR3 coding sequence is TGTGCCAGCAGTTATCCCCAGGGGGTGGAGAACACTGAAGCTTTCTTT. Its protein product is CASSYPQGVENTEAFF.

In DNA form, the CDR3 reads TGTGCCAGCGAGGGGGGAGGGGATCTCCCCTATGGCTACACCTTC. This sequence encodes CASEGGGDLPYGYTF. V gene TRBV6-1 combines with J gene TRBJ1-2; possibly TRBD1 for D (6 bases). V lost 8 bases, J lost 4 bases, and 20 bases lay in between. CDR3 length: 15 amino acids. Per the germline V gene, CDR1 is MNHNS and CDR2 is SASEGT.

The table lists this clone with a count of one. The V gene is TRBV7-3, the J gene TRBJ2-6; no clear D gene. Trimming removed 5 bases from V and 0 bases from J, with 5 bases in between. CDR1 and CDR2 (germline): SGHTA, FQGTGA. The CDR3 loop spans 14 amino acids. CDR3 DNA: TGTGCCAGCAGCATTTACTCTGGGGCCAACGTCCTGACTTTC. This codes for CASSIYSGANVLTF.

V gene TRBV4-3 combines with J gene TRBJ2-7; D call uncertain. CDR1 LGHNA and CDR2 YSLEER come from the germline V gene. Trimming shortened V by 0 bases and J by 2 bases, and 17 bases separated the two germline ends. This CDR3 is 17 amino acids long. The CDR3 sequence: CASSQDRVSNLPYEQYF. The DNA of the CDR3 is TGCGCCAGCAGCCAAGATCGAGTGTCTAACCTTCCCTACGAGCAGTACTTC.

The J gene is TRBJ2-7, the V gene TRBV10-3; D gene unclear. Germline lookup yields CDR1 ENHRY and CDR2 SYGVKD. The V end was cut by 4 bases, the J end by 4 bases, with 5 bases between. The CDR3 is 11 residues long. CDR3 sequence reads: CAISGGYEQYV. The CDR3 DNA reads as TGTGCCATCAGTGGTGGGTACGAGCAGTACGTC.